A selection of T cell receptor beta chains follows, all from one sample in a study of cytomegalovirus exposure and HLA in healthy donors. Profiling relied on immunoSEQ multiplex PCR, and the TCRdb table lists in-frame clones only, not all of them. The sample includes approximately 90,000 clones, roughly 80% of them seen just once. The sample consisted of PBMCs. Every receptor here comes from a man aged 40-50 years in good health and CMV-seronegative. The CDR3 runs from the conserved cysteine through the conserved F or W. The D gene is left open where the match is weak. Part of the rows lack a size; the others show once, few, many or a class for expanded clones.

abundance: once; d_gene: TRBD1; j_gene: TRBJ2-7; v_gene: TRBV25-1; CDR3nt: TGTGCCAGCAGTGGCTTCGGACAGGTCTACGAGCAGTACTTC; CDR3aa: CASSGFGQVYEQYF
abundance: many; d_gene: TRBD1; j_gene: TRBJ2-1; v_gene: TRBV7-9; CDR3nt: TGTGCCAGCAGCATCGGACAGGGGGCGGACAATGAGCAGTTCTTC; CDR3aa: CASSIGQGADNEQFF
abundance: .; d_gene: .; j_gene: TRBJ2-5; v_gene: TRBV7-2; CDR3nt: TGTGCCAGCAGCTTAGCCCTGGCGGTACAGTACTTC; CDR3aa: CASSLALAVQYF
abundance: .; d_gene: .; j_gene: TRBJ2-1; v_gene: TRBV4-1; CDR3nt: TGCGCCAGCAGCCCATCTCTAGCTTTTGAGCAGTTCTTC; CDR3aa: CASSPSLAFEQFF
abundance: .; d_gene: .; j_gene: TRBJ1-3; v_gene: TRBV30; CDR3nt: TGTGCCTGGAGTGTAGGGGGGGGTTCTGGAAACACCATATATTTT; CDR3aa: CAWSVGGGSGNTIYF
abundance: .; d_gene: .; j_gene: TRBJ1-5; v_gene: TRBV19; CDR3nt: TGTGCGAGTAAGTGGGGGGGGAAGAGCAATCAGCCCCAGCATTTT; CDR3aa: CASKWGGKSNQPQHF
abundance: .; d_gene: .; j_gene: TRBJ2-1; v_gene: TRBV6-5; CDR3nt: TGTGCCAGCAGTTACTCGGCCCGGGGCAATGAGCAGTTCTTC; CDR3aa: CASSYSARGNEQFF
abundance: .; d_gene: .; j_gene: TRBJ2-5; v_gene: TRBV11-2; CDR3nt: TGTGCCAGCAGCTTAGTCGGCGGGAAAGAGACCCAGTACTTC; CDR3aa: CASSLVGGKETQYF
abundance: .; d_gene: .; j_gene: TRBJ1-5; v_gene: TRBV10-1; CDR3nt: TGCGCCAACCTCGGACAGAATCTTTATAGCAATCAGCCCCAGCATTTT; CDR3aa: CANLGQNLYSNQPQHF
abundance: .; d_gene: .; j_gene: TRBJ1-4; v_gene: TRBV19; CDR3nt: TGTGCCAGTAGTATCTCCGGGTATAATGAAAAACTGTTTTTT; CDR3aa: CASSISGYNEKLFF
abundance: once; d_gene: TRBD1; j_gene: TRBJ1-2; v_gene: TRBV5-1; CDR3nt: TGCGCCAGCAGCTTGAGCCGGACAGGGAGGAATGGCTACACCTTC; CDR3aa: CASSLSRTGRNGYTF
abundance: few; d_gene: TRBD2; j_gene: TRBJ2-7; v_gene: TRBV6-1; CDR3nt: TGTGCCAGCAGAGGACTAGCGGGATCCTACGAGCAGTACTTC; CDR3aa: CASRGLAGSYEQYF
abundance: .; d_gene: TRBD2; j_gene: TRBJ2-2; v_gene: TRBV28; CDR3nt: TGTGCCAGCAGTCCCGGGACTAGCGGTAACACCGGGGAGCTGTTTTTT; CDR3aa: CASSPGTSGNTGELFF
abundance: .; d_gene: TRBD1; j_gene: TRBJ2-5; v_gene: TRBV7-7; CDR3nt: TGTGCTAGCAGCGCGCGACAGGGGATAGGTGAGACCCAGTACTTC; CDR3aa: CASSARQGIGETQYF
abundance: .; d_gene: .; j_gene: TRBJ1-2; v_gene: TRBV15; CDR3nt: TGTGCCACCAGAAGCCTTTCTGCCACTAACTATGGCTACACCTTC; CDR3aa: CATRSLSATNYGYTF
abundance: .; d_gene: TRBD1; j_gene: TRBJ1-5; v_gene: TRBV6-1; CDR3nt: TGTGCCAGCAGTGACCCGGACAGGGTTTGGGGTCAGCCCCAGCATTTT; CDR3aa: CASSDPDRVWGQPQHF
abundance: .; d_gene: TRBD2; j_gene: TRBJ2-2; v_gene: TRBV15; CDR3nt: TGTGCCACCAGCAGAGATCGGCTAGCGGGAGCCGGGGAGCTGTTTTTT; CDR3aa: CATSRDRLAGAGELFF
abundance: .; d_gene: .; j_gene: TRBJ2-5; v_gene: TRBV5-6; CDR3nt: TGTGCCAGCAGCAGTCAGGAGACCCAGTACTTC; CDR3aa: CASSSQETQYF
abundance: .; d_gene: TRBD1; j_gene: TRBJ1-5; v_gene: TRBV10-3; CDR3nt: TGTGCCATCAGACCGGGACAGGGTAGCAATCAGCCCCAGCATTTT; CDR3aa: CAIRPGQGSNQPQHF
abundance: .; d_gene: .; j_gene: TRBJ1-3; v_gene: TRBV12-5; CDR3nt: TGTGCTAGTGGTCGGGGGGACTCTGGAAACACCATATATTTT; CDR3aa: CASGRGDSGNTIYF
abundance: few; d_gene: .; j_gene: TRBJ1-1; v_gene: TRBV5-4; CDR3nt: TGTGCCAGCAGCCCTTCGGCGGGTGTGCAGAACACTGAAGCTTTCTTT; CDR3aa: CASSPSAGVQNTEAFF
abundance: .; d_gene: TRBD2; j_gene: TRBJ2-1; v_gene: TRBV7-3; CDR3nt: TGTGCCAGCGCTACTCCTAGCGGGAGGGCATCCTACAATGAGCAGTTCTTC; CDR3aa: CASATPSGRASYNEQFF
abundance: .; d_gene: .; j_gene: TRBJ2-3; v_gene: TRBV6-4; CDR3nt: TGTGCCAGCAGTCGGCAGGCAACTAGCACAGATACGCAGTATTTT; CDR3aa: CASSRQATSTDTQYF
abundance: few; d_gene: .; j_gene: TRBJ1-2; v_gene: TRBV6-5; CDR3nt: TGTGCCAGCAGTTCAGGGGCCCGAGGCTACACCTTC; CDR3aa: CASSSGARGYTF
abundance: .; d_gene: .; j_gene: TRBJ2-2; v_gene: TRBV5-1; CDR3nt: TGCGCCAGCAGCTTGACGCAGGGCAACACCGGGGAGCTGTTTTTT; CDR3aa: CASSLTQGNTGELFF
abundance: .; d_gene: .; j_gene: TRBJ2-5; v_gene: TRBV5-1; CDR3nt: TGCGCCAGCAGCCTTGCGGGGGCTTGGCAAGAGACCCAGTACTTC; CDR3aa: CASSLAGAWQETQYF
abundance: .; d_gene: .; j_gene: TRBJ2-3; v_gene: TRBV9; CDR3nt: TGTGCCAGCAGCGTAGGCGCAGGGAACGCAGATACGCAGTATTTT; CDR3aa: CASSVGAGNADTQYF
abundance: .; d_gene: .; j_gene: TRBJ1-1; v_gene: TRBV5-1; CDR3nt: TGCGCCAGCAGCTTGGAACAGGGAAGGGCTGAAGCTTTCTTT; CDR3aa: CASSLEQGRAEAFF
abundance: few; d_gene: .; j_gene: TRBJ1-1; v_gene: TRBV7-3; CDR3nt: TGTGCCAGCAGACTACAAGGGAACACTGAAGCTTTCTTT; CDR3aa: CASRLQGNTEAFF
abundance: .; d_gene: .; j_gene: TRBJ1-5; v_gene: TRBV9; CDR3nt: TGTGCCAGCAGCGCTTATACAGGGATGCAGCCCCAGCATTTT; CDR3aa: CASSAYTGMQPQHF
abundance: .; d_gene: TRBD2; j_gene: TRBJ2-1; v_gene: TRBV15; CDR3nt: TGTGCCACCAGTTCGGGGGGTTCTGGCCATGAGCAGTTCTTC; CDR3aa: CATSSGGSGHEQFF
abundance: .; d_gene: .; j_gene: TRBJ1-6; v_gene: TRBV30; CDR3nt: TGTGCCTGGACCATAGAGGGGGTCAGGGGTAATTCACCCCTCCACTTT; CDR3aa: CAWTIEGVRGNSPLHF
abundance: .; d_gene: .; j_gene: TRBJ2-1; v_gene: TRBV7-6; CDR3nt: TGTGCCAGCAGCTTCGCGGTCAGTGAGCAGTTCTTC; CDR3aa: CASSFAVSEQFF
abundance: .; d_gene: .; j_gene: TRBJ1-5; v_gene: TRBV10-2; CDR3nt: TGCGCCAGCAGTCATGACAGGTACTATCAGCCCCAGCATTTT; CDR3aa: CASSHDRYYQPQHF
abundance: few; d_gene: .; j_gene: TRBJ2-3; v_gene: TRBV7-9; CDR3nt: TGTGCCCTAAGCTCCAACACAGATACGCAGTATTTT; CDR3aa: CALSSNTDTQYF
abundance: .; d_gene: .; j_gene: TRBJ1-1; v_gene: TRBV13; CDR3nt: TGTGCCAGCAGCTTAGGCAGAGCGGGGGCGTGGGGGGAATTGGACACTGAAGCTTTCTTT; CDR3aa: CASSLGRAGAWGELDTEAFF
abundance: .; d_gene: TRBD1; j_gene: TRBJ1-5; v_gene: TRBV10-2; CDR3nt: TGCGCCAGCAGTCGAGGGACGACAGGGAATCAGCCCCAGCATTTT; CDR3aa: CASSRGTTGNQPQHF
abundance: .; d_gene: TRBD2; j_gene: TRBJ2-1; v_gene: TRBV19; CDR3nt: TGTGCCAGTAGTGAGACTAGCGGGACCCCCAATGAGCAGTTCTTC; CDR3aa: CASSETSGTPNEQFF
abundance: .; d_gene: .; j_gene: TRBJ1-2; v_gene: TRBV29-1; CDR3nt: TGCAGCGTTGAAAGACAGCCTAACTATGGCTACACCTTC; CDR3aa: CSVERQPNYGYTF
abundance: .; d_gene: TRBD2; j_gene: TRBJ2-7; v_gene: TRBV4-2; CDR3nt: TGTGCCAGCAGCATAGCGGGCGGGGACTCCTACGAGCAGTACTTC; CDR3aa: CASSIAGGDSYEQYF
abundance: .; d_gene: .; j_gene: TRBJ1-3; v_gene: TRBV19; CDR3nt: TGTGCCAGTACGGCACCGAGGTCTGGAAACACCATATATTTT; CDR3aa: CASTAPRSGNTIYF
abundance: .; d_gene: .; j_gene: TRBJ2-1; v_gene: TRBV30; CDR3nt: TGTGCCTGGACAGGGTGGAATGAGCAGTTCTTC; CDR3aa: CAWTGWNEQFF
abundance: .; d_gene: .; j_gene: TRBJ2-5; v_gene: TRBV5-6; CDR3nt: TGTGCCAGCAGCCACAGGGAAGCCCAAGAGACCCAGTACTTC; CDR3aa: CASSHREAQETQYF
abundance: .; d_gene: TRBD1; j_gene: TRBJ2-4; v_gene: TRBV13; CDR3nt: TGTGCCAGCAGCTTAGAGAGGGGACAGCAGGGAAACATTCAGTACTTC; CDR3aa: CASSLERGQQGNIQYF